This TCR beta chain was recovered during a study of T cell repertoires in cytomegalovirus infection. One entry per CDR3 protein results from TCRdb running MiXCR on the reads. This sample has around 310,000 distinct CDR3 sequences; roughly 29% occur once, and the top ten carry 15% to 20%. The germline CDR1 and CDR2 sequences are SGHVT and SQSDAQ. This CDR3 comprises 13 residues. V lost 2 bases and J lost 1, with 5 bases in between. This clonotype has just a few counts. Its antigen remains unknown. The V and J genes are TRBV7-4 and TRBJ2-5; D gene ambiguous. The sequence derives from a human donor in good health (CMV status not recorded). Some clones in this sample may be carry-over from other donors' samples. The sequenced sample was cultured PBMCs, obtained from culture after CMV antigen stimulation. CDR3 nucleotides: TGTGCCAGCAGCTTAAGGTCCCAAGAGACCCAGTACTTC. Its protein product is CASSLRSQETQYF.